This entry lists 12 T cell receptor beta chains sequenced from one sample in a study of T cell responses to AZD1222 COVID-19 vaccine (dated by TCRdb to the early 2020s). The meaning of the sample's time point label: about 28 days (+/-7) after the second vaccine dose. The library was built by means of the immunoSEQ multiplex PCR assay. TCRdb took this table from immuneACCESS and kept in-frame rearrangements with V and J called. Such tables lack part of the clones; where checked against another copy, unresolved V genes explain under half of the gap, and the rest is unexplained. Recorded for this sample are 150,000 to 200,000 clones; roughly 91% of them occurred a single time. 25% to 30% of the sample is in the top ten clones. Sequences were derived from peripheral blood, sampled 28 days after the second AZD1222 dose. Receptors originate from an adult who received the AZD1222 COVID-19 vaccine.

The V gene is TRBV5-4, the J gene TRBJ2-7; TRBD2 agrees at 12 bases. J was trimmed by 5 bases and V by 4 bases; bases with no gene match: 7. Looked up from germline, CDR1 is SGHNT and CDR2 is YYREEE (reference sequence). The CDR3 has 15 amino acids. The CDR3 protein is CASSTRLAGVDEQYF. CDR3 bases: TGTGCCAGCAGCACAAGACTAGCGGGAGTTGACGAGCAGTACTTC.

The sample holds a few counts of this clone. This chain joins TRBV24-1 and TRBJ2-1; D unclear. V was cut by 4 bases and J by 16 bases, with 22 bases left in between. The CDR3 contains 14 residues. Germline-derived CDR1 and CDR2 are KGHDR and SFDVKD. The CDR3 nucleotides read TGTGCCACCAGTGACTATCCGACAAGGTCAGGTGTCTTCTTC. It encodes CATSDYPTRSGVFF.

The CDR3 spells CASSLQTAYEQYF. The CDR3 DNA sequence: TGTGCCAGCAGCCTACAGACCGCCTACGAGCAGTACTTC. The V call is TRBV6-2 or TRBV6-3, the J call TRBJ2-7; D is unclear. Germline CDR1 and CDR2: MNHEY and SVGEGT. The CDR3 is 13 amino acids. Between the trimmed V and J ends, which lost 6 bases and 2 bases, there was a span of 11 bases.

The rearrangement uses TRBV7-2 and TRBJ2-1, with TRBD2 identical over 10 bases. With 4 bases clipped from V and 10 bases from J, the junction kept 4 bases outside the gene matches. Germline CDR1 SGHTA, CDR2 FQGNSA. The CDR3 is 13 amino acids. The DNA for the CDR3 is TGTGCCAGCAGCTCGCAGACTAGCGGGGAGCAGTTCTTC. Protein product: CASSSQTSGEQFF.

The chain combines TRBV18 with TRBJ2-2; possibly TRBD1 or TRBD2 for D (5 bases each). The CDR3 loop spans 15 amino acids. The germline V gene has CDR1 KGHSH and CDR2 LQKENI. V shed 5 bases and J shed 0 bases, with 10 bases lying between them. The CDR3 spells CASSSGTANTGELFF. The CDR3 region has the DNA TGTGCCAGCTCATCTGGGACGGCGAACACCGGGGAGCTGTTTTTT.

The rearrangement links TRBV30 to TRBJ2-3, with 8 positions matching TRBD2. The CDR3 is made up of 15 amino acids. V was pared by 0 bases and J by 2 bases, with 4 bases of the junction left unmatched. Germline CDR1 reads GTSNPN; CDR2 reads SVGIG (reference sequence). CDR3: CAWSVGAGDTDTQYF. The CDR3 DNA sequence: TGTGCCTGGAGTGTTGGAGCGGGAGACACAGATACGCAGTATTTT.

The CDR3 protein is CASSQVAGDTQYF. The CDR3 nucleotides are TGCGCCAGCAGCCAAGTAGCGGGGGATACGCAGTATTTT. V and J are TRBV4-3 and TRBJ2-3, with 8 bases matching TRBD2. The CDR3 sequence is 13 residues long. CDR1 is LGHNA, CDR2 YSLEER, per germline. Germline trimming cut 1 base from V and 6 bases from J; bases unmatched to any gene: 0.

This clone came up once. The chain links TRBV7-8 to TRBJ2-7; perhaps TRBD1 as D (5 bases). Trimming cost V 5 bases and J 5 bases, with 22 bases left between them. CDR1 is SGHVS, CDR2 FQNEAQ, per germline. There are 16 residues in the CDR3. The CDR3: CASSPRRQQTGHEQYF. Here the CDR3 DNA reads TGTGCCAGCAGCCCCCGGCGACAGCAAACGGGCCACGAGCAGTACTTC. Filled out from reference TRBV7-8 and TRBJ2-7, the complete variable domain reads GAGVSQSPRYKVAKRGQDVALRCDPISGHVSLFWYQQALGQGPEFLTYFQNEAQLDKSGLPSDRFFAERPEGSVSTLKIQRTQQEDSAVYLCASSPRRQQTGHEQYFGPGTRLTVT.

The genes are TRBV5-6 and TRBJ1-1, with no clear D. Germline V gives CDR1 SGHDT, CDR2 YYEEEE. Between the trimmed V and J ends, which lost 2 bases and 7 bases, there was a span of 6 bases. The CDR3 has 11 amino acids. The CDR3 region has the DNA TGTGCCAGCAGCTTCGCAAATGAAGCTTTCTTT. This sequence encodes CASSFANEAFF.

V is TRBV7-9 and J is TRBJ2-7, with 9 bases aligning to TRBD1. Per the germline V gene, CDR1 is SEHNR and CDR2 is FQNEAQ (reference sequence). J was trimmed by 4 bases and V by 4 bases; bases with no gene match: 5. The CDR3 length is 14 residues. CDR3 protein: CASSSRQGGYEQYF. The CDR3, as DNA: TGTGCCAGCAGCTCGCGACAGGGGGGGTACGAGCAGTACTTC.

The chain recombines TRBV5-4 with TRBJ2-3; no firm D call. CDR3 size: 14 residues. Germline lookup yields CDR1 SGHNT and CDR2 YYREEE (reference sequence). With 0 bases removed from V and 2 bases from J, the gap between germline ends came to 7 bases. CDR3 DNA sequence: TGTGCCAGCAGCTTGGGGATAGTCACAGATACGCAGTATTTT. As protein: CASSLGIVTDTQYF.

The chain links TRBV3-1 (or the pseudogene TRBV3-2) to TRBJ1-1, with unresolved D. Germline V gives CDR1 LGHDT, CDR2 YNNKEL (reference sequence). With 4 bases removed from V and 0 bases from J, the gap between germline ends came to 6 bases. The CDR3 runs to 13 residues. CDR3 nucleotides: TGTGCCAGCAGCCCCCGTATGAACACTGAAGCTTTCTTT. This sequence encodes CASSPRMNTEAFF.